The clone carrying this T cell receptor (beta chain) occurred many times. RNA transcripts provided the source from which TCR beta CDR3 regions were amplified. HTBI primers were used for first-round RT-PCR of the TCR CDR3. MiXCR, run by TCRdb on the multiplex PCR reads, gives a single entry per CDR3 protein. Among some 570,000 distinct CDR3 sequences listed, 17% were seen once. This sample was taken from a study of T cells in Graves' hyperthyroidism and ophthalmopathy. Study background: Peripheral blood samples were taken at initial diagnosis, prior to any treatment.

Trimming cost V 7 bases and J 0 bases; bases outside gene matches: 4. The CDR3 covers 16 residues. Germline values: CDR1 SNHLY, CDR2 FYNNEI. Patients affected by ophthalmopathy presented a Clinical Activity Score of at least 3, a NOSPECS grade of at least 4, and disease duration below 3 months. The sequence came from a woman under 30 with Graves' ophthalmopathy. What was sequenced was blood. The V gene is TRBV2, the J gene TRBJ2-3; TRBD2 matches 13 bases. CDR3 sequence: CASTRGLAGSTDTQYF. The CDR3 coding sequence is TGTGCCAGCACCCGGGGACTAGCGGGAAGCACAGATACGCAGTATTTT.